This T cell receptor beta chain emerged from a study of T-cell memory formation after mild COVID-19. For the study at large: TCR clusters largely stayed donor specific. General study findings and limits: There were some responding clones in pre-infection memory, which suggested that cross-reactive memory had joined. Balance between CD4 and CD8 was seen in clones contracting day 15 to 85, and a CD4+ lean was seen in later expanders. The main location of contracting CD4+ clones was CM and EM, and that of contracting CD8+ clones was EMRA.

The CDR3 extends over 13 amino acids. With 3 bases removed from V and 4 bases from J, the gap between germline ends came to 9 bases. Note on this clonotype: The antigen is unknown.

Via MiXCR, TCRdb re-called the 5' RACE reads, giving one row per CDR3 protein. This table holds around 200,000 distinct CDR3 sequences, 15% to 20% found once. The specimen sequenced was PBMCs or a T cell subset sorted from them (not recorded which). The chain joins TRBV12-3 or TRBV12-4 to TRBJ1-2; D is undetermined. This sequence was found in a man younger than 35 who had mild COVID-19 (a few samples of this study predate the infection). Cell type and time point are not known. The CDR3 spells CASSLDGLYGYTF. CDR3 in DNA: TGTGCCAGCAGTTTGGACGGTCTCTATGGCTACACCTTC.